This T cell receptor beta chain was captured in a study of shared clonotypes between healthy human individuals. V was pared by 4 bases and J by 1 base, with 11 bases of the junction left unmatched. Looked up from germline, CDR1 is SEHNR and CDR2 is FQNEAQ (reference sequence). This CDR3 contains 17 residues. Investigators divided CD4+ cells into CD45RA+ naive and CD45RA-negative memory subsets. Data came from immunoSEQ multiplex PCR; TCRdb stores just in-frame clones and leaves some out. The sample gives 600,000 to 750,000 clones, 72% of which show up once; less than 2% is in the top ten. The sequencing input was memory CD4+ T cells sorted from blood. Subset of the sample: CD45RA-negative fraction. This clonotype was sampled from a woman aged 25-40 years in good health. V is TRBV7-9 and J is TRBJ2-3; 7 bases match TRBD2. CDR3 sequence: CASSSFPAGEGTDTQYF. The DNA for the CDR3 is TGTGCCAGCAGCTCCTTCCCGGCGGGAGAAGGCACAGATACGCAGTATTTT.